This T cell receptor beta chain originates from a study of control samples from healthy donors and cancer patients. Trimming removed 2 bases from V and 2 bases from J, with 12 bases in between. The CDR3 extends over 15 amino acids. Germline V gene lookup returns CDR1 SGDLS and CDR2 YYNGEE. TCRdb keeps only in-frame clones here, not all; method: immunoSEQ multiplex PCR. The table has about 120,000 clones, roughly 90% seen once. This receptor was obtained from a man in his fifties or sixties in good health. The specimen sequenced was blood. The rearrangement joins TRBV9 to TRBJ2-3; TRBD2 might be the D (6 bases). CDR3 protein: CASSVRDSLTDTQYF. CDR3 DNA: TGTGCCAGCAGCGTCCGGGACTCTCTCACAGATACGCAGTATTTT. The complete variable domain, with remaining parts taken from reference TRBV9 and TRBJ2-3, reads DSGVTQTPKHLITATGQRVTLRCSPRSGDLSVYWYQQSLDQGLQFLIQYYNGEERAKGNILERFSAQQFPDLHSELNLSSLELGDSALYFCASSVRDSLTDTQYFGPGTRLTVL.